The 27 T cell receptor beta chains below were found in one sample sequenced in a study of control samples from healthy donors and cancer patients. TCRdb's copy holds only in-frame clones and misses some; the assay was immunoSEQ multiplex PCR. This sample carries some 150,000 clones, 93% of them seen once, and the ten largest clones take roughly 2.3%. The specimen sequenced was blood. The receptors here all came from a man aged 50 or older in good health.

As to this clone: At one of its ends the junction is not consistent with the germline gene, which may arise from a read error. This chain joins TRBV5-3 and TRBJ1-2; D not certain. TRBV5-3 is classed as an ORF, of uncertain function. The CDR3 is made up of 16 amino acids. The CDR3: CVRSLDPGFGNYGYTF. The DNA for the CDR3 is TGTGTCAGAAGCTTGGATCCCGGGTTTGGGAACTATGGCTACACCTTC.

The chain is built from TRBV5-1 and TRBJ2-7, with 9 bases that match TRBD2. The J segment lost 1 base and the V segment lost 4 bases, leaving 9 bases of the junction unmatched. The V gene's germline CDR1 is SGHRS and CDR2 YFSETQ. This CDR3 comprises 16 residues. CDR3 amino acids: CASSPLGLAGSYEQYF. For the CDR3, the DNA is TGCGCCAGCAGCCCCCTGGGGCTAGCGGGGTCCTACGAGCAGTACTTC.

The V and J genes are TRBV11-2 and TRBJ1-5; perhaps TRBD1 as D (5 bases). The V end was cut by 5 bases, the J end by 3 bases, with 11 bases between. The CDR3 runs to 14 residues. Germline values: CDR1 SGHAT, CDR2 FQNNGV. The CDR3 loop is CASSAQGINQPQHF. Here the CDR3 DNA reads TGTGCCAGCAGCGCTCAGGGCATCAATCAGCCCCAGCATTTT.

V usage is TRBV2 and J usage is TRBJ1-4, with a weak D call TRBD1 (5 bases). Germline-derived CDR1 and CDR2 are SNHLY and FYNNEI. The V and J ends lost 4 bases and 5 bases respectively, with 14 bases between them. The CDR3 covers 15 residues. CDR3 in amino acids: CASSGTREGNEKLFF. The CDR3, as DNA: TGTGCCAGCAGTGGCACCAGGGAGGGGAATGAAAAACTGTTTTTT.

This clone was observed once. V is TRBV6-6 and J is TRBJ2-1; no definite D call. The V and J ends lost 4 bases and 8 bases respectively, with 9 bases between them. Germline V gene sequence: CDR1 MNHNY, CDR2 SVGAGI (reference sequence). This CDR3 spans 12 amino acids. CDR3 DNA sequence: TGTGCCAGCAGTTTCATGAACGATGAGCAGTTCTTC. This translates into CASSFMNDEQFF.

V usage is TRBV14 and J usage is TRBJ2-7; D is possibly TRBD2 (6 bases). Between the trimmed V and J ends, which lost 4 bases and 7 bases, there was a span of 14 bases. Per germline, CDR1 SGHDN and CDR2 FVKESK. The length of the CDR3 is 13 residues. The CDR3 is CASSPGLRQEQYF. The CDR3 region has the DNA TGTGCCAGCAGCCCGGGACTTCGCCAAGAGCAGTACTTC. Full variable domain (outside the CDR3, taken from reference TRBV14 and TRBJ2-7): EAGVTQFPSHSVIEKGQTVTLRCDPISGHDNLYWYRRVMGKEIKFLLHFVKESKQDESGMPNNRFLAERTGGTYSTLKVQPAELEDSGVYFCASSPGLRQEQYFGPGTRLTVT.

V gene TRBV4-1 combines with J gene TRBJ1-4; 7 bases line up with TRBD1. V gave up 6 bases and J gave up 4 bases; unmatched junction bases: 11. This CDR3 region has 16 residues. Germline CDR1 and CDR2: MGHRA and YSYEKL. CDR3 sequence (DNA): TGCGCCAGCAGGGGGACCAGGGGGACGGGTAATGAAAAACTGTTTTTT. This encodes CASRGTRGTGNEKLFF.

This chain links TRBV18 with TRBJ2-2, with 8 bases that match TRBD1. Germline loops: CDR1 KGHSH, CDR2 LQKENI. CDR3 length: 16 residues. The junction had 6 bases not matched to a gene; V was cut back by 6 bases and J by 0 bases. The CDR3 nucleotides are TGTGCCAGCTCCCGCGGACAGGGCACGAACACCGGGGAGCTGTTTTTT. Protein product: CASSRGQGTNTGELFF.

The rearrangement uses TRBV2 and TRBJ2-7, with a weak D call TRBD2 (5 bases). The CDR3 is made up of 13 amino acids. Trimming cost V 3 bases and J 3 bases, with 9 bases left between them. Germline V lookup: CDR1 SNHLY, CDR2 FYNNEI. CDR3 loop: CASSELGSYEQYF. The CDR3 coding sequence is TGTGCCAGCAGTGAGTTAGGGAGCTACGAGCAGTACTTC.

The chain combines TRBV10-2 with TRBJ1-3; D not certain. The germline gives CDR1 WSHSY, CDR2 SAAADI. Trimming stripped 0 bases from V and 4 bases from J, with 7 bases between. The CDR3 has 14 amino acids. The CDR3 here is CASSESGLGNTIYF. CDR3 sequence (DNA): TGCGCCAGCAGTGAGTCGGGGTTAGGAAACACCATATATTTT.

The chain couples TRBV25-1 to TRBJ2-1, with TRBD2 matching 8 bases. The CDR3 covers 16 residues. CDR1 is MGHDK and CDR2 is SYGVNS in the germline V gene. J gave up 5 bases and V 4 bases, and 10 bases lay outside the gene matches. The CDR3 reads CASSGAAGVRNNEQFF. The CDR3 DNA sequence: TGTGCCAGCAGTGGGGCAGCGGGAGTTCGGAACAATGAGCAGTTCTTC.

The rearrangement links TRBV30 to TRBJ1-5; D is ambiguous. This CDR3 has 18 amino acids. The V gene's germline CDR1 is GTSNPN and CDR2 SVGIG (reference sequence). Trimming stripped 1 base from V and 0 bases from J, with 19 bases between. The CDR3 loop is CAWSGFPRDGDSNQPQHF. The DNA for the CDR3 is TGTGCCTGGAGTGGCTTCCCCCGCGACGGGGATAGCAATCAGCCCCAGCATTTT.

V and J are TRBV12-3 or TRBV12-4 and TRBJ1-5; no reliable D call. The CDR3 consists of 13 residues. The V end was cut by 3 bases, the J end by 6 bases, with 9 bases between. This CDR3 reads CASSLREGQPQHF. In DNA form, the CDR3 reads TGTGCCAGCAGTTTGAGGGAGGGTCAGCCCCAGCATTTT.

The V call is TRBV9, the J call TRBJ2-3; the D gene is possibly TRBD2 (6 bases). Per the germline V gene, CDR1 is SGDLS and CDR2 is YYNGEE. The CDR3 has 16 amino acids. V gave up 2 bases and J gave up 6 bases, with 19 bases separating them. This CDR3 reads CASSVGINGRTDTQYF. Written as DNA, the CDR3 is TGTGCCAGCAGCGTGGGGATAAACGGGAGAACCGATACGCAGTATTTT. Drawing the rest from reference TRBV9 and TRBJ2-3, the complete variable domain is DSGVTQTPKHLITATGQRVTLRCSPRSGDLSVYWYQQSLDQGLQFLIQYYNGEERAKGNILERFSAQQFPDLHSELNLSSLELGDSALYFCASSVGINGRTDTQYFGPGTRLTVL.

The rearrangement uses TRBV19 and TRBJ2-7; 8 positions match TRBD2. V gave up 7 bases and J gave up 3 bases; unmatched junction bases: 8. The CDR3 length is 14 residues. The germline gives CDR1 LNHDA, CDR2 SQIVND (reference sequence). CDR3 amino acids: CASTAGLGVYEQYF. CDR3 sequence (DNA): TGTGCCAGTACAGCGGGACTAGGAGTCTACGAGCAGTACTTC.

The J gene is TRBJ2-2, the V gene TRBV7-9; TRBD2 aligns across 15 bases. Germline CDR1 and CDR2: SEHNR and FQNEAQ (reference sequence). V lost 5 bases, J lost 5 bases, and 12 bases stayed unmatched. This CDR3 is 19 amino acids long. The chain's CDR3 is CASSITEGLAGGKTGELFF. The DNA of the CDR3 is TGTGCCAGCAGCATCACAGAGGGACTAGCGGGAGGTAAAACCGGGGAGCTGTTTTTT. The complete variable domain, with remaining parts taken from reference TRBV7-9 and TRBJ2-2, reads DTGVSQNPRHKITKRGQNVTFRCDPISEHNRLYWYRQTLGQGPEFLTYFQNEAQLEKSRLLSDRFSAERPKGSFSTLEIQRTEQGDSAMYLCASSITEGLAGGKTGELFFGEGSRLTVL.

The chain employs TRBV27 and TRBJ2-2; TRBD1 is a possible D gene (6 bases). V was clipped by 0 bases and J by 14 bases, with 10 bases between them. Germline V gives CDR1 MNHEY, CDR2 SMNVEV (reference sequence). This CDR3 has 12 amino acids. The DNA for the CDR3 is TGTGCCAGCAGTTTATCAACAGGGTACCTGTTTTTT. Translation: CASSLSTGYLFF.

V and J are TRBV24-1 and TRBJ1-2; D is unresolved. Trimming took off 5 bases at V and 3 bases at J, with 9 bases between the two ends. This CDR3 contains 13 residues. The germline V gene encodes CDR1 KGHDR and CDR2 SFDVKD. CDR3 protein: CATSVSSYYGYTF. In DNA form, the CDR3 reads TGTGCCACCAGTGTTAGCAGCTACTATGGCTACACCTTC.

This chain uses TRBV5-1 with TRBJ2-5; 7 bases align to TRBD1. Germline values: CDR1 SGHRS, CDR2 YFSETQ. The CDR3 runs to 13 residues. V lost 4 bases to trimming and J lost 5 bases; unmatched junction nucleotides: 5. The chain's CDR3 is CASSPTGWETQYF. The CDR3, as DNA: TGCGCCAGCAGCCCGACAGGGTGGGAGACCCAGTACTTC.

Here the CDR3 reads CASSFATGDEQYF. CDR3 bases: TGCGCCAGCAGCTTCGCGACAGGGGACGAGCAGTACTTC. The chain carries TRBV5-1 and TRBJ2-7; 8 bases map to TRBD1. V was pared by 2 bases and J by 5 bases, with 3 bases of the junction left unmatched. The germline V gene has CDR1 SGHRS and CDR2 YFSETQ. The CDR3 is 13 residues long.

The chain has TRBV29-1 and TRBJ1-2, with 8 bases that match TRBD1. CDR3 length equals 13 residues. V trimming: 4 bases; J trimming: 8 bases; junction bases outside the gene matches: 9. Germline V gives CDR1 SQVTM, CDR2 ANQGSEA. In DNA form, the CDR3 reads TGCAGCGTTGTGGGACAGGCTTTCCAGGGCTACACCTTC. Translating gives CSVVGQAFQGYTF.

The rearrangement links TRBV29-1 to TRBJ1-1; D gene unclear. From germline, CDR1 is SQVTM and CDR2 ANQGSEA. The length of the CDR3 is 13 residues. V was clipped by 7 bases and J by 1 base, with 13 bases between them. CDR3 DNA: TGCAGCGCCGTCTGGACCAGGAACACTGAAGCTTTCTTT. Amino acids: CSAVWTRNTEAFF.

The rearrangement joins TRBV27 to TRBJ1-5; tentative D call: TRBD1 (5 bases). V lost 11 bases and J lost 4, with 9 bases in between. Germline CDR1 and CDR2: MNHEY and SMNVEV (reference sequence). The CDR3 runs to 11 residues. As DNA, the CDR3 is TGTGCCTCTGGGGGAAATCAGCCCCAGCATTTT. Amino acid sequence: CASGGNQPQHF.

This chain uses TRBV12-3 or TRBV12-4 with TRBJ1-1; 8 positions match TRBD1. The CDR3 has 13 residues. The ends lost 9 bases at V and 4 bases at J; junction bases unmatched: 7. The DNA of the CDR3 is TGTGCCAGTGTAGCAGGGGGCGGCACTGAAGCTTTCTTT. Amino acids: CASVAGGGTEAFF.

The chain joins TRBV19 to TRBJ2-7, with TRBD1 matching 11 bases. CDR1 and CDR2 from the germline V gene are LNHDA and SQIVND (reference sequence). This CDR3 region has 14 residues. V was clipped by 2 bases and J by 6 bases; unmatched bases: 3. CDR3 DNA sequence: TGTGCCAGTAGTATACCGGGACAGGGGGTCGAGCAGTACTTC. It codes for CASSIPGQGVEQYF.

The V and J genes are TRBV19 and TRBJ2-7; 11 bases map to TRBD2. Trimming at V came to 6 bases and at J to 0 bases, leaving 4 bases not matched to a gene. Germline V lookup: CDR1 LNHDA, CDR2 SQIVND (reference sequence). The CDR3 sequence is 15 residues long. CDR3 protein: CASSPGLAASYEQYF. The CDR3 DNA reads TGTGCCAGTAGCCCGGGACTAGCGGCCTCCTACGAGCAGTACTTC.

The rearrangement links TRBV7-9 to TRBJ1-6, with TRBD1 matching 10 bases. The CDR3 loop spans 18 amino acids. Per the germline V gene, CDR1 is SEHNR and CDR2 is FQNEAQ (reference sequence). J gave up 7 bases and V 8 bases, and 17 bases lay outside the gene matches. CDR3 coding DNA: TGTGCCAGCCGATCGAACCGGGACAGGGGACGGAGCAATTCACCCCTCCACTTT. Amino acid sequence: CASRSNRDRGRSNSPLHF.